The text below deals with one TCR beta chain. The entry originates in a study of OX40 agonist ivuxolimab in advanced cancers. TCRdb keeps only in-frame clones here, not all; method: immunoSEQ multiplex PCR. The table records approximately 94,000 clones, 80% to 90% of them present only once. Germline V lookup: CDR1 MDHEN, CDR2 SYDVKM. This CDR3 has 16 residues. The V and J ends lost 2 bases and 0 bases, in that order; junction bases with no gene match: 2. The specimen was CD4+ or CD8+ T cells sorted from blood, collected in a trial of the OX40 agonist ivuxolimab. The TCR originated in an adult with an advanced solid tumor such as melanoma, head and neck, liver or kidney cancer. This chain joins TRBV28 and TRBJ2-2; 8 nucleotides match TRBD1. The CDR3 nucleotides are TGTGCCAGCAGTTTAGGGGGACAGGCGAACACCGGGGAGCTGTTTTTT. Encoded protein: CASSLGGQANTGELFF.